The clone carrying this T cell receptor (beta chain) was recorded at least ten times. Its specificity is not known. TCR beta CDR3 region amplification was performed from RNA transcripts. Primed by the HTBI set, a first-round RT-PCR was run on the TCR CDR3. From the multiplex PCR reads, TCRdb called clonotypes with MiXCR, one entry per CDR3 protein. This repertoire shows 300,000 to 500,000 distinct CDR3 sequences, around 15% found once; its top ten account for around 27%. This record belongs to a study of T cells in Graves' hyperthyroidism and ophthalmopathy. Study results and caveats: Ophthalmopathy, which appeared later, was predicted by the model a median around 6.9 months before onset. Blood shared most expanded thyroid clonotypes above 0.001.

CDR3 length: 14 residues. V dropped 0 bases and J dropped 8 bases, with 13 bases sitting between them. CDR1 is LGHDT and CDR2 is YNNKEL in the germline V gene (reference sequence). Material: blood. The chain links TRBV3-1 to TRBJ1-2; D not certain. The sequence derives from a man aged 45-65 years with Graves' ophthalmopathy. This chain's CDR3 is CASSQETTRGGYTF. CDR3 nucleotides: TGTGCCAGCAGCCAAGAGACAACCCGTGGAGGCTACACCTTC.